Following are 18 T cell receptor beta chains from one sample sequenced in a study of cytomegalovirus exposure and HLA in healthy donors. Primers included in the PCR were 60 Vbeta and 13 Jbeta primers. Generated by immunoSEQ multiplex PCR, the TCRdb table keeps only in-frame clones and is missing some. Of 85,000 to 100,000 clones in the sample, about three quarters were seen once. The material sequenced was PBMCs. The receptor set was obtained from a man aged 45-65 years in good health and CMV-seropositive.

V usage is TRBV6-1 and J usage is TRBJ1-6, with 10 bases aligning to TRBD1. This CDR3 comprises 15 residues. Germline values: CDR1 MNHNS, CDR2 SASEGT. V gave up 5 bases and J gave up 10 bases; unmatched junction bases: 8. The CDR3 nucleotides are TGTGCCAGCAGTCGGACAGGGGGTGGGAAGTCACCCCTCCACTTT. It is translated as CASSRTGGGKSPLHF.

This clone was observed a handful of times. A read error may account for a junction end that differs from germline. Different DNA sequences within this sample yield the same CDR3. The V and J genes are TRBV7-9 and TRBJ1-2, with D hard to call. From germline, CDR1 is SEHNR and CDR2 FQNEAQ (reference sequence). The CDR3 spans 12 residues. The CDR3 region has the DNA TGTTCCAGCAGCTTAGGGAGCTATGGCTACACCTTC. Its protein is CSSSLGSYGYTF.

The chain couples TRBV13 to TRBJ2-3, with D maybe TRBD2 (6 bases). The germline V gene encodes CDR1 PRHDT and CDR2 FYEKMQ (reference sequence). There are 12 residues in the CDR3. Trimming left V 3 bases short and J 5 bases short, with 6 bases between. The CDR3 spells CASSFSGDTQYF. As DNA, the CDR3 is TGTGCCAGCAGCTTTAGCGGAGATACGCAGTATTTT.

This chain connects TRBV2 to TRBJ1-6, with a possible D match to TRBD1 (5 bases). With 4 bases removed from V and 10 bases from J, the gap between germline ends came to 11 bases. There are 13 residues in the CDR3. Germline values: CDR1 SNHLY, CDR2 FYNNEI. In DNA, the CDR3 is TGTGCCAGCAGTGCCCTCGGGGGGTCACCCCTCCACTTT. It is translated as CASSALGGSPLHF.

This clone has more than one count but fewer than ten. This chain connects TRBV19 to TRBJ1-1, with a possible D match to TRBD1 (6 bases). Trimming left V 5 bases short and J 3 bases short, with 16 bases between. Germline lookup yields CDR1 LNHDA and CDR2 SQIVND (reference sequence). CDR3 size: 15 residues. CDR3 coding DNA: TGTGCCAGTAGTCTGGCAGGGGCTTTTGACACTGAAGCTTTCTTT. It translates to CASSLAGAFDTEAFF.

DNA for the CDR3: TGTGCCAGCAGCCCACAACTAGCGGGGGGGCCTCATGAGCAGTTCTTC. Its protein is CASSPQLAGGPHEQFF. The rearrangement uses TRBV7-2 and TRBJ2-1; TRBD2 matches at 13 bases. CDR3 length equals 16 residues. V was pared by 5 bases and J by 8 bases, with 9 bases of the junction left unmatched. Germline lookup yields CDR1 SGHTA and CDR2 FQGNSA.

The rearrangement links TRBV6-5 to TRBJ2-7; D gene unclear. This CDR3 is 14 amino acids long. CDR1 and CDR2 (germline): MNHEY, SVGAGI. Trimming left V 0 bases short and J 1 base short, with 7 bases between. The chain's CDR3 is CASSYSTRSYEQYF. In nucleotides, the CDR3 is TGTGCCAGCAGTTACTCGACCAGGTCCTACGAGCAGTACTTC.

Comment on this clone: Since no conserved phenylalanine or tryptophan closes the CDR3, a read error is the likely cause. This chain uses TRBV6-5 with TRBJ1-2, with TRBD1 identical over 8 bases. V shed 7 bases, J shed 7 bases, and the junction held 11 bases outside the gene matches. Per the germline V gene, CDR1 is MNHEY and CDR2 is SVGAGI. The CDR3 length is 14 residues. The CDR3 loop is CASTPTQGAGGYTL. The CDR3 DNA sequence: TGTGCCAGCACTCCCACTCAGGGGGCAGGTGGCTACACCCTC.

This chain connects TRBV19 to TRBJ2-5; a possible D gene is TRBD1 (6 bases). The ends were cut back, 4 bases at V and 5 bases at J, with 11 bases in the middle. Germline CDR1 LNHDA, CDR2 SQIVND (reference sequence). This CDR3 has 13 amino acids. DNA for the CDR3: TGTGCCAGTAGTACCAGGACAGCCGAGACCCAGTACTTC. Its protein product is CASSTRTAETQYF.

The CDR3 protein is CASSERRTETQYF. The CDR3 DNA reads as TGTGCCAGCAGCGAGAGGAGGACAGAGACCCAGTACTTC. The rearrangement joins TRBV7-8 to TRBJ2-5, with D perhaps matching TRBD2 (5 bases). This CDR3 is built from 13 residues. V was trimmed by 5 bases and J by 4 bases, leaving 11 bases between them. Germline CDR1 SGHVS, CDR2 FQNEAQ.

V gene TRBV27 combines with J gene TRBJ2-3; 9 bases are a match to TRBD1. Losses at the gene ends were 4 bases for V and 5 bases for J; bases not matched to a gene: 10. This CDR3 has 16 residues. CDR1 MNHEY and CDR2 SMNVEV come from the germline V gene (reference sequence). CDR3 sequence (DNA): TGTGCCAGCAGTTCTAGGGGACAGGGACTGAAAGATACGCAGTATTTT. It codes for CASSSRGQGLKDTQYF.

The J gene is TRBJ2-5, the V gene TRBV2; 7 bases are shared with TRBD2. The CDR3 has 15 residues. Germline-derived CDR1 and CDR2 are SNHLY and FYNNEI. V shed 8 bases, J shed 5 bases, and the junction held 14 bases outside the gene matches. CDR3 bases: TGTGCCAGCGTCCCCCCCGGTTTGGGAGGGGAGACCCAGTACTTC. This gives the protein CASVPPGLGGETQYF. The full variable domain, completed using reference TRBV2 and TRBJ2-5, is EPEVTQTPSHQVTQMGQEVILRCVPISNHLYFYWYRQILGQKVEFLVSFYNNEISEKSEIFDDQFSVERPDGSNFTLKIRSTKLEDSAMYFCASVPPGLGGETQYFGPGTRLLVL.

This clone was detected a few times. This chain connects TRBV14 to TRBJ2-1; 7 positions agree with TRBD1. There are 17 residues in the CDR3. V lost 1 base to trimming and J lost 3 bases; unmatched junction nucleotides: 9. Germline CDR1 reads SGHDN; CDR2 reads FVKESK. The CDR3 is CASSQGFGQGVYNEQFF. The CDR3 nucleotides are TGTGCCAGCAGCCAAGGCTTCGGGCAGGGGGTCTACAATGAGCAGTTCTTC.

This clone was detected once. This CDR3 fails to terminate in the conserved phenylalanine or tryptophan, so it likely reflects a read error. The rearrangement uses TRBV30 and TRBJ1-6; D remains ambiguous. V shed 2 bases and J shed 5 bases, with 7 bases lying between them. The CDR3 extends over 13 amino acids. Germline CDR1 reads GTSNPN; CDR2 reads SVGIG (reference sequence). In DNA form, the CDR3 reads TGTGCCTGGAGTCCACAGAATAATTCACCCCTCCACCTT. Its protein is CAWSPQNNSPLHL.

This clone appeared a few times. J is TRBJ1-5 and V is TRBV29-1, with D unclear. The V and J ends lost 4 bases and 1 base respectively, with 5 bases between them. The CDR3 runs to 12 residues. Germline CDR1 SQVTM, CDR2 ANQGSEA. CDR3 protein: CSVAVSNQPQHF. CDR3 coding DNA: TGCAGCGTTGCGGTAAGCAATCAGCCCCAGCATTTT.

This chain joins TRBV10-3 and TRBJ1-2; D unclear. Germline CDR1 ENHRY, CDR2 SYGVKD. The CDR3 runs to 14 residues. The V gene lost 5 bases and the J gene lost 6 bases, with 16 bases spanning the gap. The CDR3 reads CAISQHQTEDGYTF. The CDR3 DNA is TGTGCCATCAGTCAGCACCAGACTGAGGATGGCTACACCTTC.

The chain joins TRBV28 to TRBJ2-5, with TRBD2 identical over 13 bases. This CDR3 is built from 16 residues. The J segment lost 5 bases and the V segment lost 5 bases, leaving 8 bases of the junction unmatched. Germline V CDR1 and CDR2: MDHEN, SYDVKM. In DNA form, the CDR3 reads TGTGCCAGCAGTCCCGGACTAGCGGGGGCAAGGGAGACCCAGTACTTC. It translates to CASSPGLAGARETQYF.

The gene calls are TRBV7-8 and TRBJ1-6; no reliable D call. Trimming pared 3 bases from V and 8 bases from J, leaving 11 bases between. CDR1 and CDR2 (germline): SGHVS, FQNEAQ. The CDR3 is 14 amino acids. CDR3 nucleotide sequence: TGTGCCAGCAGCTTGAACAGAAGGTATTCACCCCTCCACTTT. Amino acids: CASSLNRRYSPLHF.